The clone carrying this TCR beta chain is a singleton in its sample. TCRdb keeps only in-frame clones here, not all; method: immunoSEQ multiplex PCR. The sample records about 38,000 clones, about 93% being singletons. This CDR3 contains 13 residues. The germline CDR1 and CDR2 sequences are SGHAT and FQNNGV. Trimming shortened V by 4 bases and J by 4 bases, and 8 bases separated the two germline ends. The entry originates in a study of T cell changes during pregnancy in multiple sclerosis. The receptor was isolated from a female donor in good health, enrolled as a control in a pregnancy study. The J gene is TRBJ1-5, the V gene TRBV11-2; D unclear. The source was CD4+ T cells from peripheral blood mononuclear cells, collected after pregnancy. The CDR3 region has the DNA TGTGCCAGCAGCTACTCGACAAATCAGCCCCAGCATTTT. This encodes CASSYSTNQPQHF.